This TCR beta chain was profiled in a study of T cell responses to AZD1222 COVID-19 vaccine (dated by TCRdb to about 2021). A note on the overall study: AZD1222 recipients with second doses at about 4 weeks or about 12 weeks were pooled, because spike-specific TCR depth and breadth did not differ between schedules. A total of approximately 230 trial participants underwent TCR sequencing, of whom some 210 received two doses of AZD1222 and some 26 received two doses of the MenACWY control vaccine. Trial participants were enrolled into age subgroups of 18-55, 56-69 and 70-plus years, which contained approximately 150, 28 and 58 TCR-sequenced participants, respectively. General conclusions and limits of the study: Reportedly, almost half of the unique spike-specific TCRs recognized epitopes lying outside the regions that are mutated in the B.1.351 and B.1.1.7 variants. The whole spike protein was spanned by vaccine-associated CD4 TCRs, and dominant responses were seen in regions 160-218 and 743-854. No day 14 peak-response samples were available, so repertoires were characterized only after the peak T cell response. Conclusions about previously exposed vaccinees are limited, since just 6 or 7 AZD1222 recipients were seropositive for SARS-CoV-2 at baseline. The 56-69-year group was small, and its depth increase did not reach significance, likely because of low power. Participants were mostly white British, with more females than males. The authors suggested clonal diversity may have been underestimated. Spike-specific TCR breadth and depth rose significantly after two AZD1222 doses compared with day 0 and with MenACWY recipients.

The CDR3 regions of human TCRbeta chains were subjected to immunosequencing. Turning to the authors' computational methods: TCRs in the repertoires were matched against a reference library of SARS-CoV-2-specific TCRs that had been generated with the MIRA antigen-specificity platform. Breadth was defined as the fraction of unique TCRs that were SARS-CoV-2-associated. Depth was defined as the fraction of total T cells that were SARS-CoV-2-associated. Using the MIRA data, each spike-specific TCR was mapped to the spike region that the TCR reacts to and placed in a CD4 or CD8 class. Log10-transformed breadth and depth values were compared by one-way ANOVA with Sidak's multiple comparisons tests. In TCRdb, the immuneACCESS table is reduced to in-frame sequences with V and J assigned. These tables do not hold every clone; where another copy was compared, an unresolved V gene accounts for under half, and the others remain unexplained. V, J and clone size derive from that table, while D and trimming were established from the DNA sequence. The sample table records around 150,000 clones; about 91% of these occur just once. Together, the top ten hold 2.2% of the sample.

The sample's time point, from its label and the paper: baseline before first vaccination. Vaccinee samples were obtained from the UK trials COV001 and COV002, which included a single-blind randomized controlled phase 2/3 trial of AZD1222 (ChAdOx1 nCoV-19) in healthy adults. Trial participant PBMC samples were collected at day 0 and day 28 after the second dose for TCRbeta chain sequencing. Via the germline V gene (reference sequence), CDR1 is MNHEY and CDR2 SMNVEV. The CDR3 numbers 14 residues from cysteine through phenylalanine. Kept here is only the CDR3 DNA, which spans 42 bases and is read in frame from base 1. V and J lose 3 bases and 3 bases, and a span of 12 bases separates them. In its sample, this clone was seen once. Its cognate antigen has yet to be identified. No per-base quality is available; no much larger clone lies one base away.

The sequenced sample was peripheral blood, obtained on day 0 of AZD1222 vaccination. The chain is assembled from TRBV27 and TRBJ2-7; the D gene lacks a confident call. The clonotype was recovered from an adult in good health. The encoded CDR3 is CASSFAEVGYEQYF. The nucleotides read TGTGCCAGCAGTTTCGCCGAGGTGGGCTACGAGCAGTACTTC.